This T cell receptor beta chain was found in a study of identical twins. In every case, the donor was a healthy Caucasian. V lost 3 bases, J lost 0 bases, and 9 bases lay in between. Germline V gene data show CDR1 as MDHEN and CDR2 as SYDVKM. The CDR3 covers 16 residues. TCRdb redid the calling of the 5' RACE reads with MiXCR, one entry per CDR3 protein. The sample consists of some 1,600,000 distinct CDR3 sequences, around a third of them appearing once. General study points: Twin-shared out-of-frame alpha sequences were enriched for low generation probability.

To note about this clonotype: Its cognate antigen is unknown.

The chain joins TRBV28 to TRBJ1-6; possible D gene TRBD1, 5 bases. This sequence originates from a newborn girl in good health. Sequenced input: cord blood. Here the CDR3 DNA reads TGTGCCAGCAGTTTTCTACAGGTCTCCTATAATTCACCCCTCCACTTT. Amino acids: CASSFLQVSYNSPLHF. The full variable domain, its missing parts supplied by reference TRBV28 and TRBJ1-6, is DVKVTQSSRYLVKRTGEKVFLECVQDMDHENMFWYRQDPGLGLRLIYFSYDVKMKEKGDIPEGYSVSREKKERFSLILESASTNQTSMYLCASSFLQVSYNSPLHFGNGTRLTVT.